This paragraph reports one T cell receptor beta chain. Its antigen is unknown. The table came from immunoSEQ multiplex PCR; TCRdb's copy has only in-frame clones and leaves some out. The table shows under 200,000 clones, with 80% to 95% occurring only once. These data are taken from a study of T cell responses to AZD1222 COVID-19 vaccine. The study, taken as a whole, reports: A mostly white British donor set with more females was recruited, and clonal diversity was possibly underestimated. Spike-specific TCR breadth and depth went up after people got two AZD1222 doses.

Source: peripheral blood, taken on day 0 of AZD1222 vaccination. The TCR comes from an adult in good health.

The CDR3 reads CASTSYGGSSYEQYF. Written as DNA, the CDR3 is TGTGCCAGCACGTCTTACGGGGGGAGCTCCTACGAGCAGTACTTC. The chain links TRBV6-5 to TRBJ2-7; 7 nucleotides match TRBD2. There are 15 residues in the CDR3. Germline V lookup: CDR1 MNHEY, CDR2 SVGAGI. With 7 bases clipped from V and 0 bases from J, the junction kept 9 bases outside the gene matches.